Following are 25 T cell receptor beta chains from one sample sequenced in a study of beta chain features in type 1 diabetes. Study-wide results and caveats: Significant though moderate, a shortening of TCRB CDR3s appeared in all four CD4+ subsets of Type 1 diabetes patients.

Expressed TCRB transcripts were sequenced because the entire RNA isolate underwent reverse transcription. The protocol was immunoSEQ multiplex PCR, while the TCRdb copy is restricted to in-frame clones and leaves out a portion. The top ten clones hold roughly 0.089% of a sample with about 160,000 clones, roughly 63% of them seen once. The antigens these receptors bind are not known. Sequenced: naive CD4+ T cells from blood. The receptors were gathered from a young man with type 1 diabetes.

The chain is built from TRBV29-1 and TRBJ2-3; TRBD2 matches at 7 bases. In germline, CDR1 is SQVTM, CDR2 ANQGSEA. CDR3 length: 16 residues. The V gene end was trimmed by 3 bases and the J gene end by 1 base; junction bases not matched to a gene: 10. This chain's CDR3 is CSVDGKGGDRTDTQYF. CDR3 nucleotide sequence: TGCAGCGTTGATGGTAAGGGAGGGGACCGCACAGATACGCAGTATTTT.

The rearrangement joins TRBV7-9 to TRBJ2-3; a weak D match, TRBD1 (6 bases). This CDR3 comprises 15 residues. V lost 5 bases to trimming and J lost 0 bases, with 12 bases between them. CDR1 is SEHNR, CDR2 FQNEAQ, per germline (reference sequence). The CDR3 spells CASSPGQTSTDTQYF. CDR3 in DNA: TGTGCCAGCAGCCCCGGACAGACTAGCACAGATACGCAGTATTTT.

J is TRBJ1-6 and V is TRBV29-1; 7 bases align to TRBD1. The CDR3 is 14 residues long. The germline gives CDR1 SQVTM, CDR2 ANQGSEA. V was pared by 4 bases and J by 0 bases, with 0 bases of the junction left unmatched. This CDR3 reads CSVGQGSYNSPLHF. CDR3 nucleotides: TGCAGCGTTGGACAGGGCTCCTATAATTCACCCCTCCACTTT.

This clone was detected a few times. The same CDR3 can be traced to other DNA sequences in this sample. CDR3 DNA: TGTGCCAGCAGTGACGAAGAGACCCAGTACTTC. Encoded protein: CASSDEETQYF. This chain links TRBV2 with TRBJ2-5; D is unresolved. The CDR3 has 11 residues. Germline CDR1 reads SNHLY; CDR2 reads FYNNEI. The germline V and J ends were trimmed by 3 bases and 3 bases, with 2 bases remaining between them.

This chain connects TRBV6-1 to TRBJ2-3; 13 bases agree with TRBD2. Per the germline V gene, CDR1 is MNHNS and CDR2 is SASEGT. This CDR3 has 18 amino acids. Germline trimming cut 2 bases from V and 0 bases from J; bases unmatched to any gene: 5. The CDR3 bases are TGTGCCAGCAGTGAAACTAGCGGGGGGGCTGGCAGCACAGATACGCAGTATTTT. Amino acid sequence: CASSETSGGAGSTDTQYF.

The CDR3 reads CASSPPHTGAEGSYGYTF. Written as DNA, the CDR3 is TGTGCCAGCTCACCACCGCACACAGGCGCGGAGGGGAGCTATGGCTACACCTTC. The gene calls are TRBV18 and TRBJ1-2, with D possibly being TRBD1 (5 bases). Germline CDR1 reads KGHSH; CDR2 reads LQKENI. The CDR3 totals 18 residues. V was cut by 0 bases and J by 4 bases, with 21 bases left in between.

The rearrangement links TRBV2 to TRBJ1-3; D is possibly TRBD1 (5 bases). In germline, CDR1 is SNHLY, CDR2 FYNNEI. The CDR3 is made up of 15 amino acids. Trimming removed 6 bases at V and 0 bases at J, with 12 bases between. DNA of the CDR3: TGTGCCAGCAGGGAGACAGCAAGCTCTGGAAACACCATATATTTT. It yields the protein CASRETASSGNTIYF.

This clone has only a few counts. This chain connects TRBV2 to TRBJ1-1, with D possibly being TRBD1 (6 bases). The CDR3 contains 14 residues. Germline assignment: CDR1 SNHLY and CDR2 FYNNEI. Trimming pared 4 bases from V and 3 bases from J, leaving 12 bases between. CDR3 nucleotides: TGTGCCAGCAGTGTTCAGGGGCTGGACACTGAAGCTTTCTTT. This sequence encodes CASSVQGLDTEAFF.

The chain links TRBV5-1 to TRBJ2-3, with 9 bases identical to TRBD1. V was clipped by 0 bases and J by 2 bases; unmatched bases: 1. The germline V gene has CDR1 SGHRS and CDR2 YFSETQ. CDR3 size: 15 residues. CDR3 sequence reads: CASSLGDRATDTQYF. CDR3 DNA: TGCGCCAGCAGCTTGGGGGACAGGGCCACAGATACGCAGTATTTT. Combining the CDR3 with reference TRBV5-1 and TRBJ2-3 gives the whole variable domain KAGVTQTPRYLIKTRGQQVTLSCSPISGHRSVSWYQQTPGQGLQFLFEYFSETQRNKGNFPGRFSGRQFSNSRSEMNVSTLELGDSALYLCASSLGDRATDTQYFGPGTRLTVL.

This chain connects TRBV11-2 to TRBJ2-3; D unclear. This CDR3 region has 15 residues. In germline, CDR1 is SGHAT, CDR2 FQNNGV. Deletions cut 2 bases from V and 1 base from J, with 10 bases between. The CDR3 loop reads CASSLMQVGTDTQYF. The CDR3 coding sequence is TGTGCCAGCAGCTTAATGCAGGTTGGCACAGATACGCAGTATTTT.

V gene TRBV25-1 combines with J gene TRBJ2-1; possible D gene TRBD1, 6 bases. Germline CDR1 is MGHDK and CDR2 is SYGVNS. The V and J ends lost 8 bases and 5 bases respectively, with 16 bases between them. The CDR3 spans 14 residues. The CDR3 DNA reads TGTGCCAGCGGCGGACAGAGATCTCACAATGAGCAGTTCTTC. It specifies CASGGQRSHNEQFF.

The genes are TRBV7-2 and TRBJ2-7, with D perhaps given as TRBD1 or TRBD2 (5 bases each). CDR1 is SGHTA, CDR2 FQGNSA, per germline. Trimming pared 5 bases from V and 2 bases from J, leaving 16 bases between. CDR3 size: 15 residues. The CDR3 DNA is TGTGCCAGCAGCCCCCGGGACGGCCCGGCCTACGAGCAGTACTTC. This sequence encodes CASSPRDGPAYEQYF.

This clone was seen once. The CDR3 DNA reads TGTGCCAGCAGCTTGTTTCCGGAGTCCAACGTCCTGACTTTC. Translation: CASSLFPESNVLTF. The chain employs TRBV5-8 and TRBJ2-6; D remains ambiguous. Trimming removed 1 base from V and 8 bases from J, with 10 bases in between. The CDR3 length is 14 residues. Germline-derived CDR1 and CDR2 are SGHTS and YDEGEE.

CDR3 bases: TGTGCCAGTAGTCCCCACAGGGGGGGTTACAATGAGCAGTTCTTC. Its protein is CASSPHRGGYNEQFF. The V call is TRBV19, the J call TRBJ2-1, with D tentatively TRBD1 (8 bases). The germline CDR1 and CDR2 sequences are LNHDA and SQIVND (reference sequence). Trimming took 5 bases from V and 4 from J, leaving 15 bases between them. The CDR3 sequence is 15 residues long. Together with reference TRBV19 and TRBJ2-1, the CDR3 gives the full variable domain: DGGITQSPKYLFRKEGQNVTLSCEQNLNHDAMYWYRQDPGQGLRLIYYSQIVNDFQKGDIAEGYSVSREKKESFPLTVTSAQKNPTAFYLCASSPHRGGYNEQFFGPGTRLTVL.

J is TRBJ2-1 and V is TRBV29-1; D uncertain. Germline-derived CDR1 and CDR2 are SQVTM and ANQGSEA. The CDR3 covers 12 residues. V was clipped by 3 bases and J by 9 bases, with 12 bases between them. CDR3 sequence (DNA): TGCAGCGTTGACGATCTGGGTGCTGAGCAGTTCTTC. It specifies CSVDDLGAEQFF.

Remarks on this clone: This sample includes further DNA sequences coding for the same CDR3. V is TRBV9 and J is TRBJ1-6; 8 bases line up with TRBD1. V gave up 0 bases and J gave up 7 bases; unmatched junction bases: 0. Germline V gene sequence: CDR1 SGDLS, CDR2 YYNGEE. CDR3 length: 14 residues. The CDR3 protein is CASSVAGGNSPLHF. CDR3 in DNA: TGTGCCAGCAGCGTAGCAGGGGGCAATTCACCCCTCCACTTT.

The J gene is TRBJ2-3, the V gene TRBV14; D unresolved. V was cut by 1 base and J by 2 bases, with 1 base left in between. Germline CDR1 and CDR2: SGHDN and FVKESK. The length of the CDR3 is 12 residues. The CDR3: CASSQATDTQYF. CDR3 sequence (DNA): TGTGCCAGCAGCCAAGCCACAGATACGCAGTATTTT.

This clone was found a few times. The CDR3 region has the DNA TGCGCCAGCAGCTCGGACAGGGGCGAAGAAAAACTGTTTTTT. Translating gives CASSSDRGEEKLFF. The V gene is TRBV5-1, the J gene TRBJ1-4; 9 bases match TRBD1. The V segment lost 3 bases and the J segment 8 bases; nucleotides outside the gene matches: 5. Germline V gene sequence: CDR1 SGHRS, CDR2 YFSETQ. This CDR3 spans 14 amino acids.

The chain links TRBV7-2 to TRBJ2-7, with TRBD2 matching 9 bases. V was clipped by 2 bases and J by 4 bases; unmatched bases: 3. CDR1 is SGHTA, CDR2 FQGNSA, per germline. This CDR3 is 14 amino acids long. The CDR3, as DNA: TGTGCCAGCAGCTTAAGGCTAGCGGGGTACGAGCAGTACTTC. Its translation is CASSLRLAGYEQYF.

V gene TRBV29-1 combines with J gene TRBJ1-2; D is possibly TRBD1 (6 bases). CDR3 length: 11 amino acids. CDR1 is SQVTM, CDR2 ANQGSEA, per germline. Trimming took 7 bases from V and 8 from J, leaving 14 bases between them. CDR3 nucleotides: TGCAGCGCCCGACGGACAGCAGGCTACACCTTC. Protein: CSARRTAGYTF.

This chain connects TRBV27 to TRBJ2-7, with 12 bases that match TRBD1. Germline V lookup: CDR1 MNHEY, CDR2 SMNVEV (reference sequence). This CDR3 comprises 14 residues. Trimming took 4 bases from V and 10 from J; bases not matched to a gene: 8. The CDR3 loop reads CASSYPGQGASQYF. DNA of the CDR3: TGTGCCAGCAGTTATCCGGGACAGGGGGCCTCACAGTACTTC.

The DNA of the CDR3 is TGTGCCTGGAGTACCCGGGGCTCCTCGGCAGGGGAGACCCAGTACTTC. This gives the protein CAWSTRGSSAGETQYF. The gene calls are TRBV30 and TRBJ2-5; D tentatively fits TRBD1 or TRBD2 (5 bases each). The CDR3 length is 16 residues. Germline lookup yields CDR1 GTSNPN and CDR2 SVGIG (reference sequence). Trimming took 2 bases from V and 5 from J, leaving 21 bases between them.

This sequence joins TRBV5-6 and TRBJ2-5; a weak D match, TRBD1 (6 bases). The germline gives CDR1 SGHDT, CDR2 YYEEEE. Between the trimmed V and J ends, which lost 0 bases and 5 bases, there was a span of 17 bases. This CDR3 is 16 amino acids long. The CDR3 region has the DNA TGTGCCAGCAGCTTGGGGCAGGGGATGATTTTGGAGACCCAGTACTTC. As protein: CASSLGQGMILETQYF.

The chain joins TRBV6-5 to TRBJ1-1; no firm D call. In germline, CDR1 is MNHEY, CDR2 SVGAGI. This CDR3 comprises 13 residues. V lost 7 bases and J lost 0, with 9 bases in between. The CDR3 region has the DNA TGTGCCAGCAAAGCTAAGGTGAACACTGAAGCTTTCTTT. Its translation is CASKAKVNTEAFF.

CDR3 protein: CASSAHRGAGLYGYTF. CDR3 in DNA: TGTGCCAGCAGCGCTCATCGAGGCGCAGGGCTCTATGGCTACACCTTC. The rearrangement joins TRBV9 to TRBJ1-2, with a possible D match to TRBD1 (5 bases). Trimming cost V 3 bases and J 4 bases, with 19 bases left between them. Germline CDR1 reads SGDLS; CDR2 reads YYNGEE. The length of the CDR3 is 16 residues.